This TCR beta chain was profiled in a study of T cells after yellow fever vaccination. MiXCR, run by TCRdb on the 5' RACE reads, gives a single entry per CDR3 protein. The table records hundreds of thousands of distinct CDR3 sequences, more than 3% of them present only once. Germline V gene lookup returns CDR1 MNHEY and CDR2 SVGEGT. This CDR3 has 15 residues. V lost 5 bases and J 1 base, leaving 12 bases between the germline ends. The receptor's source is a man between 18 and 29 years old who received the YFV17D yellow fever vaccine. The chain uses TRBV6-2 or TRBV6-3 and TRBJ1-5; D ambiguous. The sample here was PBMCs, taken on the day of the yellow fever booster vaccination. The CDR3 is CASSQTGISNQPQHF. CDR3 sequence (DNA): TGTGCCAGCAGTCAGACCGGGATCAGCAATCAGCCCCAGCATTTT.